Following are 27 T cell receptor beta chains from one sample sequenced in a study of blood T cell repertoires in COVID-19. Data came from immunoSEQ multiplex PCR; TCRdb stores just in-frame clones and leaves some out. The data show under 250,000 clones, 84% seen once. Sample: peripheral blood. These receptors originate from a woman aged 40 to 49 who had recovered from COVID-19.

V is TRBV6-4 and J is TRBJ2-7; a possible D gene is TRBD1 (5 bases). With 4 bases removed from V and 3 bases from J, the gap between germline ends came to 13 bases. The CDR3 is made up of 14 amino acids. CDR1 is MRHNA and CDR2 is SNTAGT in the germline V gene. The CDR3 DNA reads TGTGCCAGCAGTGCCCGAGCAGGGAACTACGAGCAGTACTTC. Amino acid sequence: CASSARAGNYEQYF.

The chain carries TRBV5-4 and TRBJ1-1; no firm D call. Germline CDR1 reads SGHNT; CDR2 reads YYREEE (reference sequence). The CDR3 covers 12 residues. Trimming pared 0 bases from V and 4 bases from J, leaving 4 bases between. In DNA, the CDR3 is TGTGCCAGCAGCTTGGATATCACTGAAGCTTTCTTT. Translation gives CASSLDITEAFF.

The CDR3 sequence is CSVAGRGSNYGYTF. The CDR3 DNA follows: TGCAGCGTCGCCGGCCGGGGTTCTAACTATGGCTACACCTTC. The rearrangement uses TRBV29-1 and TRBJ1-2; no firm D call. Between the trimmed V and J ends, which lost 6 bases and 0 bases, there was a span of 14 bases. There are 14 residues in the CDR3. CDR1 SQVTM and CDR2 ANQGSEA come from the germline V gene. Combining the CDR3 with reference TRBV29-1 and TRBJ1-2 gives the whole variable domain SAVISQKPSRDICQRGTSLTIQCQVDSQVTMMFWYRQQPGQSLTLIATANQGSEATYESGFVIDKFPISRPNLTFSTLTVSNMSPEDSSIYLCSVAGRGSNYGYTFGSGTRLTVV.

This clone was counted once. The chain carries TRBV6-2 or TRBV6-3 and TRBJ2-7; TRBD2 matches 11 bases. Unmatched junction bases numbered 10, after V lost 2 bases and J lost 1 base. Germline V gives CDR1 MNHEY, CDR2 SVGEGT. The CDR3 sequence is 18 residues long. CDR3 in DNA: TGTGCCAGCAGTTACCTTTTCCCTAGCGGGGGGCTTTCCTACGAGCAGTACTTC. It specifies CASSYLFPSGGLSYEQYF.

The rearrangement links TRBV15 to TRBJ2-7, with TRBD2 matching 12 bases. The junction had 8 bases not matched to a gene; V was cut back by 1 base and J by 1 base. The length of the CDR3 is 18 residues. The germline V gene has CDR1 LNHNV and CDR2 YYDKDF (reference sequence). CDR3 sequence: CATSRVPLTSGGSYEQYF. CDR3 coding DNA: TGTGCCACCAGCAGAGTACCTTTGACTAGCGGGGGATCCTACGAGCAGTACTTC.

The V gene is TRBV7-8, the J gene TRBJ2-7; 9 bases match TRBD2. The CDR3 covers 15 residues. Germline V gene data show CDR1 as SGHVS and CDR2 as FQNEAQ. V lost 4 bases and J lost 4; bases outside the gene matches: 8. This CDR3 reads CASSSEAGGEYEQYF. CDR3 bases: TGTGCCAGCAGCTCGGAAGCGGGGGGCGAATACGAGCAGTACTTC.

The count of this clone is one. The rearrangement uses TRBV9 and TRBJ2-7; 11 nucleotides match TRBD2. CDR3 length equals 18 residues. After removal of 4 bases from V and 3 bases from J, the junction contained 15 bases not matched to a gene. Germline V CDR1 and CDR2: SGDLS, YYNGEE. In DNA, the CDR3 is TGTGCCAGCAGCTCAAGAGACGGTCTAGCGGGGGGATTCTACGAGCAGTACTTC. Encoded protein: CASSSRDGLAGGFYEQYF.

The chain is built from TRBV2 and TRBJ2-3, with TRBD2 matching over 8 bases. This CDR3 has 14 residues. Germline V gene sequence: CDR1 SNHLY, CDR2 FYNNEI. The junction had 5 bases not matched to a gene; V was cut back by 7 bases and J by 2 bases. CDR3 protein: CASNLLAVTDTQYF. Written as DNA, the CDR3 is TGTGCCAGCAACCTACTAGCGGTCACAGATACGCAGTATTTT.

This chain uses TRBV5-1 with TRBJ2-2, with 7 bases aligning to TRBD1. The trim removed 0 bases at V and 5 bases at J, leaving 4 bases unmatched. The germline V gene has CDR1 SGHRS and CDR2 YFSETQ. The CDR3 covers 15 residues. The CDR3 loop is CASSLVRQGTGELFF. DNA of the CDR3: TGCGCCAGCAGCTTGGTACGACAGGGAACCGGGGAGCTGTTTTTT.

The CDR3 region is CASSPLNTGELFF. The DNA for the CDR3 is TGTGCCAGCAGCCCCCTCAACACCGGGGAGCTGTTTTTT. This chain links TRBV6-5 with TRBJ2-2; D is unclear. The CDR3 sequence is 13 residues long. Trimming pared 6 bases from V and 2 bases from J, leaving 7 bases between. Per the germline V gene, CDR1 is MNHEY and CDR2 is SVGAGI.

The gene calls are TRBV14 and TRBJ2-4; D is ambiguous. The CDR3 has 11 residues. Germline V gives CDR1 SGHDN, CDR2 FVKESK. With 1 base removed from V and 9 bases from J, the gap between germline ends came to 4 bases. In DNA, the CDR3 is TGTGCCAGCAGCCAAGTCTCCATTCAGTACTTC. Amino acids: CASSQVSIQYF.

This chain joins TRBV4-2 and TRBJ1-5, with 11 bases aligning to TRBD1. V shed 3 bases, J shed 5 bases, and the junction held 15 bases outside the gene matches. Germline CDR1 and CDR2: LGHNA and YNFKEQ. There are 19 residues in the CDR3. CDR3 DNA: TGTGCCAGCAGCCAGGACGGACAGGGGGCATCACTCGGCGATCAGCCCCAGCATTTT. This codes for CASSQDGQGASLGDQPQHF.

The V call is TRBV6-5, the J call TRBJ1-2; no clear D gene. From germline, CDR1 is MNHEY and CDR2 SVGAGI. Trimming shortened V by 3 bases and J by 2 bases, and 7 bases separated the two germline ends. The CDR3 has 13 residues. The CDR3 DNA follows: TGTGCCAGCAGTTATGGGGAGAACTATGGCTACACCTTC. Translated, it gives CASSYGENYGYTF.

This clone was counted a single time. The rearrangement links TRBV11-3 to TRBJ2-5; TRBD1 is a possible D gene (5 bases). This CDR3 is built from 14 residues. Trimming pared 1 base from V and 9 bases from J, leaving 15 bases between. Germline V gene lookup returns CDR1 SGHNT and CDR2 YENEEA. The CDR3 sequence is CASSLVGAVWAQYF. The CDR3 DNA reads as TGTGCCAGCAGCTTAGTTGGGGCCGTTTGGGCCCAGTACTTC.

The chain carries TRBV30 and TRBJ2-1; D might be TRBD1 (9 bases). This CDR3 is built from 20 residues. Germline values: CDR1 GTSNPN, CDR2 SVGIG (reference sequence). Trimming took 8 bases from V and 9 from J, leaving 41 bases between them. The CDR3 sequence is CALTLRPPTGGGRGGGEQFF. Here the CDR3 DNA reads TGTGCCCTTACTTTAAGGCCCCCGACAGGGGGTGGACGGGGGGGCGGTGAGCAGTTCTTC. The whole variable domain, filled in from reference TRBV30 and TRBJ2-1, reads SQTIHQWPATLVQPVGSPLSLECTVEGTSNPNLYWYRQAAGRGLQLLFYSVGIGQISSEVPQNLSASRPQDRQFILSSKKLLLSDSGFYLCALTLRPPTGGGRGGGEQFFGPGTRLTVL.

The genes are TRBV9 and TRBJ1-4; a weak D match, TRBD1 (6 bases). Deletions cut 0 bases from V and 7 bases from J, with 16 bases between. The CDR3 consists of 16 residues. Germline V gives CDR1 SGDLS, CDR2 YYNGEE. CDR3 amino acids: CASSVAMGARVEKLFF. The CDR3 coding sequence is TGTGCCAGCAGCGTAGCTATGGGGGCTCGGGTTGAAAAACTGTTTTTT.

The chain employs TRBV28 and TRBJ1-4; D is ambiguous. The CDR3 spans 12 residues. The V and J ends lost 8 bases and 0 bases respectively, with 4 bases between them. Germline V gives CDR1 MDHEN, CDR2 SYDVKM. CDR3 DNA: TGTGCCAGCCTTGCAACTAATGAAAAACTGTTTTTT. This codes for CASLATNEKLFF.

V usage is TRBV12-3 or TRBV12-4 and J usage is TRBJ2-5, with TRBD2 as a possible D gene (5 bases). The CDR3 sequence is 13 residues long. Trimming took off 5 bases at V and 2 bases at J, with 9 bases between the two ends. CDR3 nucleotide sequence: TGTGCCAGCAGTAATCTAGCACAAGAGACCCAGTACTTC. Amino acid sequence: CASSNLAQETQYF.

The chain recombines TRBV5-5 with TRBJ1-1, with D unresolved. CDR1 and CDR2 (germline): SGHKS, YYEKEE (reference sequence). Trimming cost V 2 bases and J 3 bases, with 11 bases left between them. There are 14 residues in the CDR3. CDR3 bases: TGTGCCAGCAGCTTATATGCGCCCGACACTGAAGCTTTCTTT. It specifies CASSLYAPDTEAFF.

V gene TRBV7-2 combines with J gene TRBJ2-7, with 12 bases fitting TRBD2. The germline V gene encodes CDR1 SGHTA and CDR2 FQGNSA. This CDR3 has 16 amino acids. V shed 4 bases, J shed 6 bases, and the junction held 10 bases outside the gene matches. The CDR3 loop is CASSSDASGGAREQYF. The CDR3 DNA sequence: TGTGCCAGCAGCTCGGACGCTAGCGGGGGGGCCCGCGAGCAGTACTTC.

This rearrangement joins TRBV30 to TRBJ1-5, with 7 bases identical to TRBD1. V lost 0 bases to trimming and J lost 4 bases; unmatched junction nucleotides: 3. CDR3 length equals 14 residues. The germline V gene has CDR1 GTSNPN and CDR2 SVGIG (reference sequence). CDR3 nucleotide sequence: TGTGCCTGGAGTGTAGGGACAGAGAATCAGCCCCAGCATTTT. Its protein is CAWSVGTENQPQHF.

This chain uses TRBV9 with TRBJ2-1; 10 bases line up with TRBD1. The CDR3 contains 16 residues. With 3 bases clipped from V and 8 bases from J, the junction kept 11 bases outside the gene matches. The germline CDR1 and CDR2 sequences are SGDLS and YYNGEE. CDR3 residues: CASSELTGGITDEQFF. The CDR3 DNA reads as TGTGCCAGCAGCGAGTTGACAGGGGGCATAACTGATGAGCAGTTCTTC. The full variable domain, its missing parts supplied by reference TRBV9 and TRBJ2-1, is DSGVTQTPKHLITATGQRVTLRCSPRSGDLSVYWYQQSLDQGLQFLIQYYNGEERAKGNILERFSAQQFPDLHSELNLSSLELGDSALYFCASSELTGGITDEQFFGPGTRLTVL.

This clone was observed a handful of times. The chain employs TRBV3-1 (or the pseudogene TRBV3-2) and TRBJ2-3; 10 positions agree with TRBD2. V trimming: 4 bases; J trimming: 6 bases; junction bases outside the gene matches: 4. The CDR3 sequence is 14 residues long. Germline CDR1 LGHDT, CDR2 YNNKEL (reference sequence). This CDR3 is CASSPWTSGDTQYF. The CDR3 nucleotides are TGTGCCAGCAGCCCGTGGACTAGCGGCGATACGCAGTATTTT.

This clone was seen a few times. The rearrangement uses TRBV11-2 and TRBJ2-3; perhaps TRBD2 as D (6 bases). V was trimmed by 7 bases and J by 0 bases, leaving 11 bases between them. CDR1 SGHAT and CDR2 FQNNGV come from the germline V gene. CDR3 length equals 14 residues. This chain's CDR3 is CASTRDFSTDTQYF. In DNA form, the CDR3 reads TGTGCCAGCACGCGGGACTTCAGCACAGATACGCAGTATTTT.

The gene calls are TRBV28 and TRBJ1-2; weak D call: TRBD1 (5 bases). The germline V gene has CDR1 MDHEN and CDR2 SYDVKM. The CDR3 covers 16 residues. V was pared by 6 bases and J by 0 bases, with 17 bases between. CDR3 protein: CASSPGIGPTNYGYTF. The CDR3 DNA reads TGTGCCAGCAGCCCAGGGATAGGGCCGACTAACTATGGCTACACCTTC.

This rearrangement joins TRBV12-3 or TRBV12-4 to TRBJ1-2, with D maybe TRBD1 (6 bases). With 2 bases removed from V and 4 bases from J, the gap between germline ends came to 8 bases. CDR3 size: 13 residues. This CDR3 reads CASSLIGGYGYTF. Here the CDR3 DNA reads TGTGCCAGCAGTTTAATAGGGGGCTATGGCTACACCTTC.

The chain is built from TRBV27 and TRBJ1-1, with D perhaps matching TRBD1 (6 bases). Germline CDR1 MNHEY, CDR2 SMNVEV (reference sequence). Trimming left V 6 bases short and J 4 bases short, with 12 bases between. This CDR3 has 13 residues. CDR3 coding DNA: TGTGCCAGCAGCCAGGGGTGGGCCACTGAAGCTTTCTTT. It yields the protein CASSQGWATEAFF.